The clone carrying this TCR beta chain was seen once. Assignments of participants to cohorts depended upon their own reported clinical history. In the study's own analysis: The authors estimated nucleated cell counts from reference gene primer amplification. The repertoire was sequenced with immunoSEQ multiplex PCR; TCRdb's copy has only in-frame clones and lacks some. The V and J calls and clone size were taken over from that table, and D and trimming were inferred from the DNA. Of a few hundred thousand clones listed, 70% to 90% are singletons. This sample is part of a study of blood T cell repertoires in COVID-19. In the study overall: Sites in the United States, Italy and Spain provided acute and convalescent COVID-19 samples. The analysed material was cDNA or gDNA that came from T cells, B-cell-depleted T cells, or PBMCs.

Germline lookup yields CDR1 WSHSY and CDR2 SAAADI. The ends were cut back, 4 bases at V and 0 bases at J, with 15 bases in the middle. The CDR3 covers 17 residues. This clonotype was sampled from a young woman who had recovered from COVID-19. The material sequenced was PBMCs or T cells enriched from blood (not recorded which). The rearrangement joins TRBV10-2 to TRBJ2-2, with D possibly being TRBD2 (6 bases). The CDR3 nucleotides are TGCGCCAGCAGTGCTCCGACGCGGGGCACGAACACCGGGGAGCTGTTTTTT. Translated: CASSAPTRGTNTGELFF.